The present entry profiles one T cell receptor beta chain with its context. Its antigen is as yet unknown. This sample was included in a study of PD-1 blockade in mismatch repair-deficient tumors. About the study: All were previously treated, progressing patients with 12 mismatch repair-deficient cancer types.

Mismatch repair deficiency was confirmed in all patients, by PCR or immunohistochemistry. A few pembrolizumab responders had their TCRs sequenced. Study-wide points: Tumor-resident clones, often undetectable pretreatment in blood, expanded then contracted after pembrolizumab.

The repertoire was sequenced with immunoSEQ multiplex PCR; TCRdb's copy has only in-frame clones and lacks some. The sample records more than 90,000 clones, 60% to 85% being singletons. Trimming at V came to 1 base and at J to 3 bases, leaving 2 bases not matched to a gene. The CDR3 totals 15 residues. Germline lookup yields CDR1 SGHNT and CDR2 YYREEE (reference sequence). The input for sequencing was peripheral blood, taken 60 weeks after starting pembrolizumab. This sequence was found in an adult with mismatch repair-deficient cancer. The chain employs TRBV5-4 and TRBJ2-1, with 9 bases that match TRBD2. This chain's CDR3 is CASSLWREGYNEQFF. The CDR3 DNA is TGTGCCAGCAGCTTGTGGCGGGAGGGCTACAATGAGCAGTTCTTC.